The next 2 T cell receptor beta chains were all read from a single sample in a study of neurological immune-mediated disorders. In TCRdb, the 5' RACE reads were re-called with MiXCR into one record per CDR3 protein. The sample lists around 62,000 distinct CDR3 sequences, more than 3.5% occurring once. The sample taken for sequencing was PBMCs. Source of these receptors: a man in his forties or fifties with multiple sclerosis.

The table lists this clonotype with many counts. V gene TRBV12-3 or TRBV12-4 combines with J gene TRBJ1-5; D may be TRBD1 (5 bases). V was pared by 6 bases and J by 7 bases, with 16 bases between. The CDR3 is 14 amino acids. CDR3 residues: CASSSRDGRQPQHF. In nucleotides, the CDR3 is TGTGCCAGCAGCTCTCGGGACGGCAGGCAGCCCCAGCATTTT.

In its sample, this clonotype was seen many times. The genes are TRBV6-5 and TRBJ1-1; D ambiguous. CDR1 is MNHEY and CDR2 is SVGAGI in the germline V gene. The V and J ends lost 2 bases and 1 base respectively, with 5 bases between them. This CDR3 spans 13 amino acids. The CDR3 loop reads CASSYRGNTEAFF. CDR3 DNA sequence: TGTGCCAGCAGTTACCGAGGGAACACTGAAGCTTTCTTT.